The present entry profiles one T cell receptor beta chain with its context. Its antigen remains unidentified. Treatment in this sample: about 20 received Ad26.COV2.S at low or high dose, single or two shots; five or six received placebo; per-sample allocation not given. Specimen acquisition occurred on day 63 following the initial vaccine or placebo injection. Donation came from an adult in Boston who was aged 18-55 years. The sample belongs to a study of Ad26.COV2.S vaccination and SARS-CoV-2 variants. Some clones are missing from TCRdb's copy, which holds only in-frame ones; the method was immunoSEQ multiplex PCR. Seen here are roughly 320,000 clones, 86% observed once, and the top ten hold 1.5% to 2.5%. Study results and caveats: Placebo recipients had lower spike-specific TCR breadth than vaccine recipients.

Source: peripheral blood, taken in a trial of Ad26.COV2.S vaccine versus placebo. The receptor comes from a person aged 18 to 65 who received the Ad26.COV2.S COVID-19 vaccine or a placebo.

DNA of the CDR3: TGTGCCAGCAGTGATTACCGGGACACGTCTTATCAGCCCCAGCATTTT. Translation gives CASSDYRDTSYQPQHF. The chain uses TRBV2 and TRBJ1-5; weak D call: TRBD1 (6 bases). CDR3 length: 16 amino acids. V lost 3 bases, J lost 5 bases, and 17 bases lay in between. The germline V gene has CDR1 SNHLY and CDR2 FYNNEI.